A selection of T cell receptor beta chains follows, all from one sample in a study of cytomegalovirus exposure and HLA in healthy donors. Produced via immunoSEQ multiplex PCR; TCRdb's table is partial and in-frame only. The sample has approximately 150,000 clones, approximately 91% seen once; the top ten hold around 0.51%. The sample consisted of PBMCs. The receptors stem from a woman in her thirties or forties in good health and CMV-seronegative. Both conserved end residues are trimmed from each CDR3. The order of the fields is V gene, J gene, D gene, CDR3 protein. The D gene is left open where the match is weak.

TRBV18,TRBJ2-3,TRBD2,ASSPELAATDTQY
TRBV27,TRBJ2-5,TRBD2,ASSVLAGEMQETQY
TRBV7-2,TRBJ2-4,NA,ASSAGLAKNIQY
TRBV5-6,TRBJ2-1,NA,ASSLGGPNRYNEQF
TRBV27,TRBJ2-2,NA,ASSFGVYTGELF
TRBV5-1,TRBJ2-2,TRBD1,ASSVQQGSGELF
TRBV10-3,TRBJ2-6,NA,AISRQSSGANVLT
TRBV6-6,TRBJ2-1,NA,ASSGPRGSSYNEQF
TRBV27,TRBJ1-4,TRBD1,ASSLYEPGQLNEKLF
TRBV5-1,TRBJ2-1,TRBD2,ASSPRMLADEQF
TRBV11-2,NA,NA,ASSPRDIHEQY
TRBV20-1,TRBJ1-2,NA,SATGYGYT
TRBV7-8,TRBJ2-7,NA,ASSFAGTLTYEQY
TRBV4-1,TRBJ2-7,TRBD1,ASSQPGTDEQY
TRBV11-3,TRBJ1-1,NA,ASSLWGNGAGNTEAF
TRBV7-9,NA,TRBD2,ASSSRTSDSYEQY
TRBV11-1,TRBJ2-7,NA,ASSPYQEVEQY
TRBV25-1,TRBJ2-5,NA,VPIERTSGGTQY
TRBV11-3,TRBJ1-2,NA,ASSRSGTPSNYGYT
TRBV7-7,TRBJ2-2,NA,ASREGNTGELF
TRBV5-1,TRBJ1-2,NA,ASSLQGYGYT
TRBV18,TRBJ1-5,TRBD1,ASSPGQGATNQPQH
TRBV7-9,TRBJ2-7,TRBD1,ASAPDRGIDEQY
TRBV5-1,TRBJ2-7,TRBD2,ASSFTSGGSYEQY
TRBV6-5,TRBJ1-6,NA,ASSYGRSHSPLH
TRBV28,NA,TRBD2,ASSWGGRSSYEQY
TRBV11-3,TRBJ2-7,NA,ASSLSPGWNEQY
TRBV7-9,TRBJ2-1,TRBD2,ASSEGISGRQQF
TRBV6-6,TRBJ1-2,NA,ASSYEGSNYGYT
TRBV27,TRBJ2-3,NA,ARINIPVQGLDTQY
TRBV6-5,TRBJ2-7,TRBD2,ASSPTSGSTYEQY
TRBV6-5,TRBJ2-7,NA,ATRGLPNYEQY
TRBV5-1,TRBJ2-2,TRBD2,ASQTGGHTGELF
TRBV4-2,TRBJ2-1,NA,ASSQGGILTNNEQF
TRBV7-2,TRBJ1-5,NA,ASSLGSGGPLQPQH
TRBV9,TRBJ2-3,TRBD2,ASSGASGNTDTQY
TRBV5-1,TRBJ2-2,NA,ASSRDFNTGELF
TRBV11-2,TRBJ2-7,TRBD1,ASSPWDRESEQY
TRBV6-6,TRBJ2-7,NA,ASSRDSYEQY
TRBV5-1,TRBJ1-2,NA,ASSLEGAGYT
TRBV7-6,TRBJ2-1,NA,ASSLAPQSSGYYNEQF
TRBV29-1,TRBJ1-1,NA,SVVGQPNTEAF
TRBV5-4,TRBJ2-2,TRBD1,ASSSGTGGLRTGELF
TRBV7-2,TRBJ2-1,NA,ASSSHRTQGEQF
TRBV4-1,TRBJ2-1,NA,ASSYRDSYNEQF
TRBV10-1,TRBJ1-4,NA,ASGPGISNEKLF
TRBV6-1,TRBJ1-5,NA,ASSTGTGNQPQH
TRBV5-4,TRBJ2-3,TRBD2,ASRLAGGHLDTQY
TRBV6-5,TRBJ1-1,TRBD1,ATMGQGNTEAF
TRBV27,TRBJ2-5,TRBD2,ASSFGTSGRRETQY
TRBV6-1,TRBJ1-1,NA,ASSEGTDFLGDTEAF
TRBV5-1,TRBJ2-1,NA,ASSQGYAYNEQF
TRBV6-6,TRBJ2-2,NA,ASRRVNTGELF
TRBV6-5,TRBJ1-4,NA,ASSYSDTGNEKLF
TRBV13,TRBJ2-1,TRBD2,ASSSRPSGRAIYEQF
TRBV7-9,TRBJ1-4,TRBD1,ASSLGQGATNEKLF